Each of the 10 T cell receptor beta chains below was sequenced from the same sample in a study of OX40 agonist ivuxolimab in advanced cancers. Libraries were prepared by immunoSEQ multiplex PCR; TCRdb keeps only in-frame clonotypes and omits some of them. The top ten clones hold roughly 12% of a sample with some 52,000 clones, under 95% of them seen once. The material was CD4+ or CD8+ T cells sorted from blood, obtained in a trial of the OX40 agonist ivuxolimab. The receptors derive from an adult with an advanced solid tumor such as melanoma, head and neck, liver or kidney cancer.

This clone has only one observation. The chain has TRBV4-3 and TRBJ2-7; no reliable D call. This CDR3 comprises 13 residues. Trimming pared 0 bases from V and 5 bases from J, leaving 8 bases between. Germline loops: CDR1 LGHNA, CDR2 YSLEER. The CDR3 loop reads CASSQEGWDEQYF. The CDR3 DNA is TGCGCCAGCAGCCAAGAAGGCTGGGACGAGCAGTACTTC.

CDR3 bases: TGTGCCAGCAGCTCCACGAGCCGGGACACTGGATGGGGGCGGGAGCAGTACTTC. This sequence encodes CASSSTSRDTGWGREQYF. This sequence joins TRBV7-8 and TRBJ2-7; D is perhaps TRBD1 (6 bases). Germline values: CDR1 SGHVS, CDR2 FQNEAQ. Trimming pared 4 bases from V and 7 bases from J, leaving 29 bases between. CDR3 length: 18 residues. Complete variable domain (other parts from reference TRBV7-8 and TRBJ2-7): GAGVSQSPRYKVAKRGQDVALRCDPISGHVSLFWYQQALGQGPEFLTYFQNEAQLDKSGLPSDRFFAERPEGSVSTLKIQRTQQEDSAVYLCASSSTSRDTGWGREQYFGPGTRLTVT.

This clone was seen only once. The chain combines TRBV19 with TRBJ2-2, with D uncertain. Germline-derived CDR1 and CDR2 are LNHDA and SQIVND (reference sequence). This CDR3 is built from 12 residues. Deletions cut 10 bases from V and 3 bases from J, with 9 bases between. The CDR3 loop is CATRTDTGELFF. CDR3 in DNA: TGTGCCACAAGGACGGACACCGGGGAGCTGTTTTTT.

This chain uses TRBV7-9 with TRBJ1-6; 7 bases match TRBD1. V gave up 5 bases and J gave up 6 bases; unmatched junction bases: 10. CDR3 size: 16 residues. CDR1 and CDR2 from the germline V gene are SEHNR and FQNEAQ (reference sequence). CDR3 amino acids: CASSATSGGGNSPLHF. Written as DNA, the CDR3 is TGTGCCAGCAGCGCGACATCAGGGGGAGGTAATTCACCCCTCCACTTT.

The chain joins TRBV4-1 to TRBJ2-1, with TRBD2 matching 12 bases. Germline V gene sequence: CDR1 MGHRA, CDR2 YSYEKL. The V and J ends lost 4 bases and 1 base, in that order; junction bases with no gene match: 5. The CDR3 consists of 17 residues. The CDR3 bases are TGCGCCAGCAGCCCACCTGGACTAGCGGGGTCCTACAATGAGCAGTTCTTC. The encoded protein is CASSPPGLAGSYNEQFF.

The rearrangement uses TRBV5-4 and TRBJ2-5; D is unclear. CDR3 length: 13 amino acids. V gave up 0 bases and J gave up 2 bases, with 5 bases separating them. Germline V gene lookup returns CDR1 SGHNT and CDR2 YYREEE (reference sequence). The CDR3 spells CASSLGDQETQYF. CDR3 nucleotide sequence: TGTGCCAGCAGCTTGGGGGATCAAGAGACCCAGTACTTC.

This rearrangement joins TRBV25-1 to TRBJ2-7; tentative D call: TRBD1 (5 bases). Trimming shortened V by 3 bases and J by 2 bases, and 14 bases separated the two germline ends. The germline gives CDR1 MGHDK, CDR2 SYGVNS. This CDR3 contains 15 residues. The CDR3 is CASSESPGRPYEQYF. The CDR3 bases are TGTGCCAGCAGTGAGTCGCCAGGGCGCCCCTACGAGCAGTACTTC.

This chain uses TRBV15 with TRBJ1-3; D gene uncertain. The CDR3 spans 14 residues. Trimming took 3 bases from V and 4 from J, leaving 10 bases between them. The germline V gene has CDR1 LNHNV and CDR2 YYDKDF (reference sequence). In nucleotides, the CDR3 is TGTGCCACCAGCAGGGACTTATCGGGAAACACCATATATTTT. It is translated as CATSRDLSGNTIYF.

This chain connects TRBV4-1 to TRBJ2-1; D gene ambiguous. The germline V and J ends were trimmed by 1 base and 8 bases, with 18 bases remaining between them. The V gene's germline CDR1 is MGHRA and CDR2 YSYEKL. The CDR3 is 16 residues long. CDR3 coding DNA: TGCGCCAGCAGCCAAGGGGCCTCCGGTGGTGTGCATGAGCAGTTCTTC. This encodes CASSQGASGGVHEQFF.

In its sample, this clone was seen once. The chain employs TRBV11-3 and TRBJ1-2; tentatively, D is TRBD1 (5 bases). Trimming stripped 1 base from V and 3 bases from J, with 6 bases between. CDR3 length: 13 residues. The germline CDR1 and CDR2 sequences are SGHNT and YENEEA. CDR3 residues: CASSLVQDYGYTF. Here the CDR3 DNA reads TGTGCCAGCAGCTTAGTACAGGACTATGGCTACACCTTC.